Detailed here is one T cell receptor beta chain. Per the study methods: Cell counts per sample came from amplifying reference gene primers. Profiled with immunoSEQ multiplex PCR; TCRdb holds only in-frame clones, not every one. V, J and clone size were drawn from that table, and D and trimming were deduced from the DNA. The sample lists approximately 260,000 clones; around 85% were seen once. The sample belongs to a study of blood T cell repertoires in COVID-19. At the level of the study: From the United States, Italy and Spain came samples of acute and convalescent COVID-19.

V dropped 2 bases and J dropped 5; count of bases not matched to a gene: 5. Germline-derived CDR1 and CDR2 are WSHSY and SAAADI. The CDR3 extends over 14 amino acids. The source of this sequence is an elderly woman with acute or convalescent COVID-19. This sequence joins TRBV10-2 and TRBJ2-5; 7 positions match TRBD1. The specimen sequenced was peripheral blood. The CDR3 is CASSETGAGETQYF. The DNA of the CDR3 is TGCGCCAGCAGTGAGACAGGGGCTGGGGAGACCCAGTACTTC.